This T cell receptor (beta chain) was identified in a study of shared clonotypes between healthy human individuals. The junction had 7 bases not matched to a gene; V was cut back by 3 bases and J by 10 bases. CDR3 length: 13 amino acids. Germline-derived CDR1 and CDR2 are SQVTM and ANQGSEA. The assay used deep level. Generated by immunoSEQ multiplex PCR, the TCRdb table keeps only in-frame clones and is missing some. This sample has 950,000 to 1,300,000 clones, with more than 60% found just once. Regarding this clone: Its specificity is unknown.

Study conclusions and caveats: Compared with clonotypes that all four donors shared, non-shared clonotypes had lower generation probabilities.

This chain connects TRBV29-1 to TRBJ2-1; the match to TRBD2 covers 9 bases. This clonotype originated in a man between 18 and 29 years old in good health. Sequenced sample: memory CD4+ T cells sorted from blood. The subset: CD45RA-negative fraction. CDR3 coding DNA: TGCAGCGTTGAGGCGGGAGGGACCCCGGAGCAGTTCTTC. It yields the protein CSVEAGGTPEQFF.